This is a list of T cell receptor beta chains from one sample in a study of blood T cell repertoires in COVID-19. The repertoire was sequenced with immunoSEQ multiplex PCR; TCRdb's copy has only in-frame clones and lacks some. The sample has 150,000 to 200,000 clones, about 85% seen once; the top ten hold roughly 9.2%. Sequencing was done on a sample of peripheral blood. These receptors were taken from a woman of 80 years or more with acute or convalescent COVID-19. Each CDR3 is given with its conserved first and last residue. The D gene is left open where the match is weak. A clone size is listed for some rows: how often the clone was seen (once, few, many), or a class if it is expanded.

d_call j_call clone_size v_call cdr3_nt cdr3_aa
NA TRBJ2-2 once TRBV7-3 TGTGCCAGCAGCTTTACATCGAACACCGGGGAGCTGTTTTTT CASSFTSNTGELFF
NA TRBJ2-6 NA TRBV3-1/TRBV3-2 TGTGCCAGCAGCCAAGCGAGCTCTGGGGCCAACGTCCTGACTTTC CASSQASSGANVLTF
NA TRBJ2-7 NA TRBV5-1 TGCGCCAGCAGCTTGGTGACACCGAACCGGGAGCAGTACTTC CASSLVTPNREQYF
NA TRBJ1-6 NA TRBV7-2 TGTGCCAGCAGCTTAGTGGGGCAGCTTAATTCACCCCTCCACTTT CASSLVGQLNSPLHF
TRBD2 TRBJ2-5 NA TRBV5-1 TGCGCCAGCAGCTTGGAGCCGGGGGGAGAGACCCAGTACTTC CASSLEPGGETQYF
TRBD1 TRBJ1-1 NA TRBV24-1 TGTGCCACCAGTGCAGGGGGCGGATTGGGCACTGAAGCTTTCTTT CATSAGGGLGTEAFF
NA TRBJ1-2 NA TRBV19 TGTGCCAGTAGTCGATCAGGGCTAATTGGCTACACCTTC CASSRSGLIGYTF
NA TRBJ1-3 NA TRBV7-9 TGTGCCAGCAGATCCCAGGGCGCTGGAAACACCATATATTTT CASRSQGAGNTIYF
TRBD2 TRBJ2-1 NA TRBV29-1 TGCAGCGTTGATTCTAGCGGGAGTTACAATGAGCAGTTCTTC CSVDSSGSYNEQFF
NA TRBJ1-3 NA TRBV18 TGTGCCAGCTCACTCGCCCCCCCAGGGGTCTACGGAAACACCATATATTTT CASSLAPPGVYGNTIYF
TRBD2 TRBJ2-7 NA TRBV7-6 TGTGCCAGCAGCCAGGGACTAGCGGGGGGGCCGAAAGAGCAGTACTTC CASSQGLAGGPKEQYF
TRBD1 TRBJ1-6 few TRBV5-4 TGTGCCAGCAGTTCCCGATCCGGGACAGGGTTTTCACCCCTCCACTTT CASSSRSGTGFSPLHF
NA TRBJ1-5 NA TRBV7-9 TGTGCCAGCAGCGCAAGGGGTAGCAATCAGCCCCAGCATTTT CASSARGSNQPQHF
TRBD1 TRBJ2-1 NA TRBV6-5 TGTGCCAGCAGTTCTGGACAGGGTTCCTCCTACAATGAGCAGTTCTTC CASSSGQGSSYNEQFF
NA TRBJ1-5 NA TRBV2 TGTGCCAGCAGTGTAGACAATCCTTCACCAAGTCAGCCCCAGCATTTT CASSVDNPSPSQPQHF